This is a list of T cell receptor beta chains from one sample in a study of regulatory T cells in long-lasting Graves disease. TCRdb processed the multiplex PCR reads anew with MiXCR; each CDR3 protein has one entry. Of a few hundred thousand distinct CDR3 sequences in the sample, roughly a fifth are singletons; the top ten hold more than 55%. This sample comprised peripheral blood mononuclear cells (PBMCs), obtained when the disease was refractory, from a patient treated with antithyroid drugs. The receptors were gathered from a female donor with Graves disease. CDR3s include the opening cysteine and the closing phenylalanine or tryptophan. The D gene is left open where the match is weak. Where a row states a size, it is once, few, many or the class of an expanded clone; other rows omit it.

TGTGCCAGCAGCCAAGTCGGTCTAGCGGGAGTGGCTGAGCAGTTCTTC	CASSQVGLAGVAEQFF	TRBD2	few	TRBV4-2	TRBJ2-1
TGTGCCAGCAGTGATACGGGACTAGTTAGGTCCGGGGAGCTGTTTTTT	CASSDTGLVRSGELFF	TRBD2	few	TRBV2	TRBJ2-2
TGCAGCGTTGATTCGCAGGTCAACACTGAAGCTTTCTTT	CSVDSQVNTEAFF	NA	many	TRBV29-1	TRBJ1-1
TGTGCCACCGCCGGGACAGGGGGCTTCGGGGAGCTGTTTTTT	CATAGTGGFGELFF	TRBD1	NA	TRBV7-9	TRBJ2-2
TGCAGCGTTGAACGGCAGGGGGTAATAGACTATGGCTACACCTTC	CSVERQGVIDYGYTF	TRBD1	NA	TRBV29-1	TRBJ1-2
TGCAGTGCTAGTAAACCGAGGCACTCCTACGAGCAGTACTTC	CSASKPRHSYEQYF	NA	NA	TRBV20-1	TRBJ2-7
TGCGCCAGCAGCTTTCCCTCGGGACCAGCGGGAGTCTACGAGCAGTACTTC	CASSFPSGPAGVYEQYF	TRBD2	few	TRBV5-1	TRBJ2-7
TGCGCCAGCAGCCCAGGGGTTGTCAGCACTGAAGCTTTCTTT	CASSPGVVSTEAFF	NA	few	TRBV5-1	TRBJ1-1
TGTGCCAGCAGGGGGCTAGAGCAGTTCTTC	CASRGLEQFF	NA	few	TRBV2	TRBJ2-1
TGCAGTCCCACGGTCCCAGAGACCCAGTACTTC	CSPTVPETQYF	NA	few	TRBV20-1	TRBJ2-5
TGCAGCCCAGGGTCCCCGAGACAAAATCATAATTCACCCCTCCACTTT	CSPGSPRQNHNSPLHF	NA	NA	TRBV29-1	TRBJ1-6
TGTGCCAGCACCAACACCAGGGGGGCGGGCGAGCAGTACTTC	CASTNTRGAGEQYF	NA	many	TRBV28	TRBJ2-7
TGCAGTGCTACTTATCCGGGACGCACGACTGAAAAACTGTTTTTT	CSATYPGRTTEKLFF	NA	NA	TRBV20-1	TRBJ1-4
TGTGCCAGCAGTTTAGGCGGGACAGGCAACGAGCAGTACTTC	CASSLGGTGNEQYF	TRBD1	many	TRBV28	TRBJ2-7
TGTGCCAGCAGTGCCCGCAGGGTGGCGATAAATTCACCCCTCCACTTT	CASSARRVAINSPLHF	NA	NA	TRBV12-3/TRBV12-4	TRBJ1-6
TGTGCCAGCAGGACCGGGACAGGGGGCAACATGGCGTACTTC	CASRTGTGGNMAYF	TRBD1	NA	TRBV12-3/TRBV12-4	TRBJ2-7
TGTGCCAGCAGCTTGGTCGCCAGGGGAAACGACGAGCAGTACTTC	CASSLVARGNDEQYF	NA	many	TRBV7-2	TRBJ2-7
TGTGCCAGCAGCTGGGGACAGGCTACACAGACCCAGTACTTC	CASSWGQATQTQYF	TRBD1	many	TRBV12-3/TRBV12-4	TRBJ2-5
TGTGCCAGCAGTGCGGACAGCGCGGTCACTGAAGCTTTCTTT	CASSADSAVTEAFF	NA	few	TRBV6-1	TRBJ1-1
TGTGCCAGCAGACTTTCCGAGCAGTACTTC	CASRLSEQYF	NA	many	TRBV28	TRBJ2-7
TGTGCCAGCAGCCAGTGGCTGGACCTCCCTGGGGCCAACGTCCTGACTTTC	CASSQWLDLPGANVLTF	NA	NA	TRBV6-1	TRBJ2-6
TGTGCCAGCAAATTGGGTGGCACCGGGGAGCTGTTTTTT	CASKLGGTGELFF	NA	many	TRBV6-1	TRBJ2-2
TGCGCCAGCAGCTTGAGGCGGGGCACAGATACGCAGTATTTT	CASSLRRGTDTQYF	NA	NA	TRBV5-1	TRBJ2-3
TGTGCCAGTAGTACCAACTCTGGGGCCAACGTCCTGACTTTC	CASSTNSGANVLTF	NA	few	TRBV19	TRBJ2-6
TGTGCCAGCAGCTCGGGACTAGCGGGAGGTAATCGCGAGCAGTACTTC	CASSSGLAGGNREQYF	TRBD2	NA	TRBV9	TRBJ2-7
TGTGCCAGCAGCCAAGGGAGGGTCCAAGAGACCCAGTACTTC	CASSQGRVQETQYF	NA	NA	TRBV3-2	TRBJ2-5
TGTGCCAGCGGACAGGGGGCCTTGGACTATGGCTACACCTTC	CASGQGALDYGYTF	TRBD1	NA	TRBV6-1	TRBJ1-2
TGTGCCAGCAGTCTCTCCCGGGACCCCCTCGAGCAGTACTTC	CASSLSRDPLEQYF	NA	NA	TRBV27	TRBJ2-7
TGTGCCAGCAGTTATCTAGCGGGAGGGCCCGAGCAGTACTTC	CASSYLAGGPEQYF	TRBD2	many	TRBV27	TRBJ2-7
TGTGCCAGCGGCGGGGGACTGAAGAGCTCCTACGAGCAGTACTTC	CASGGGLKSSYEQYF	TRBD2	NA	TRBV7-2	TRBJ2-7
TGTGCCAGCAGCTTAGGGACAGTAGGTGATACGCAGTATTTT	CASSLGTVGDTQYF	NA	few	TRBV11-2	TRBJ2-3
TGTGCCAGCAGTGAATTTGCGAGTTCTAACTATGGCTACACCTTC	CASSEFASSNYGYTF	NA	few	TRBV6-1	TRBJ1-2
TGTGCCAGTGGTAGCCGGGACAGGGGGAATCAGCCCCAGCATTTT	CASGSRDRGNQPQHF	TRBD1	NA	TRBV19	TRBJ1-5
TGTGCCAGCAGTTTTTTTGCCGAACCAGACCCTAACTATGGCTACACCTTC	CASSFFAEPDPNYGYTF	NA	few	TRBV28	TRBJ1-2
TGCGCCAGCGTACGACAGGGCCACTCCTACGAGCAGTACTTC	CASVRQGHSYEQYF	TRBD1	NA	TRBV4-1	TRBJ2-7
TGCAGCGTTGCCCGGGACAGGGGGCAGGAGACCCAGTACTTC	CSVARDRGQETQYF	TRBD1	few	TRBV29-1	TRBJ2-5
TGTGCCAGCAGTTTCCGGGAAGATGAAAAACTGTTTTTT	CASSFREDEKLFF	NA	many	TRBV7-2	TRBJ1-4
TGTGCCAGCAGCTGGACTAGCACCGGGGAGCTGTTTTTT	CASSWTSTGELFF	TRBD2	NA	TRBV7-3	TRBJ2-2
TGTGCCAGCAGCTTCCAGGGGTTTAGGGAGCAGTACTTC	CASSFQGFREQYF	NA	few	TRBV7-9	TRBJ2-7
TGTGCCAGCAGTAGAAGGACAGGGACCACCTACGAGCAGTACTTC	CASSRRTGTTYEQYF	TRBD1	many	TRBV12-3/TRBV12-4	TRBJ2-7
TGTGCATTGACAGCCCGCTATGGCTACACCTTC	CALTARYGYTF	NA	many	TRBV30	TRBJ1-2
TGCAGTGCTGGGACCAGCGGGAGGCTAAGTGAGCAGTTCTTC	CSAGTSGRLSEQFF	TRBD2	few	TRBV20-1	TRBJ2-1
TGTGCCAGCTCACCACAGGGAGGGCCGGGGGCAGATACGCAGTATTTT	CASSPQGGPGADTQYF	TRBD2	few	TRBV18	TRBJ2-3
TGTGCCAGCAGGCCGGCTATGGGCTCCTACGAGCAGTACTTC	CASRPAMGSYEQYF	NA	many	TRBV28	TRBJ2-7
TGTGCCAGCTCACCGGTAGTCGGACAGGGCCTAGCCAAAAACATTCAGTACTTC	CASSPVVGQGLAKNIQYF	TRBD1	NA	TRBV18	TRBJ2-4
TGTGCCAGCAGCTTAGCGGGGGAAGGCCAGCCCCAGCATTTT	CASSLAGEGQPQHF	NA	many	TRBV7-8	TRBJ1-5
TGTGCCAGCAACCCTAGCGGGACCGGGGAGCTGTTTTTT	CASNPSGTGELFF	TRBD2	many	TRBV6-1	TRBJ2-2
TGCGCCAGCAGCCAGGGCTACAGGACAGCCTTATATGGCTACACCTTC	CASSQGYRTALYGYTF	NA	NA	TRBV4-3	TRBJ1-2
TGTGCCAGCAGCATACAGGGATCTGAGCAGTTCTTC	CASSIQGSEQFF	NA	NA	TRBV28	TRBJ2-1
TGTGCCAGCAGTCAGCTGTGGGGAGATCATAACGAGCAGTACTTC	CASSQLWGDHNEQYF	NA	NA	TRBV6-1	TRBJ2-7
TGCAGTGCTAGCGATTTTATGTATAGCAATCAGCCCCAGCATTTT	CSASDFMYSNQPQHF	NA	many	TRBV20-1	TRBJ1-5
TGTGCCAGCAGTTACCTCGGGACTAGCGGGAGGGGCGGGGAGCTGTTTTTT	CASSYLGTSGRGGELFF	TRBD2	NA	TRBV6-2/TRBV6-3	TRBJ2-2
TGTGCCAGCACATCCAACTCAGGGGGCACAGATACGCAGTATTTT	CASTSNSGGTDTQYF	NA	NA	TRBV12-3/TRBV12-4	TRBJ2-3
TGTGCCAGCGGATCCGGGGCAATCCTCGCCACCGGGGAGCTGTTTTTT	CASGSGAILATGELFF	NA	few	TRBV14	TRBJ2-2
TGTGCCTGGAGTCCCGGTGCTAACTATGGCTACACCTTC	CAWSPGANYGYTF	NA	NA	TRBV30	TRBJ1-2
TGCAGCGTCCGAGGACAGGGTGATCAGCCCCAGCATTTT	CSVRGQGDQPQHF	TRBD1	many	TRBV29-1	TRBJ1-5
TGTGCCAGCAGTTACACAGGGGGCGCACCCGAAGCTTTCTTT	CASSYTGGAPEAFF	TRBD1	NA	TRBV6-5	TRBJ1-1